A selection of T cell receptor beta chains follows, all from one sample in a study of T cells in Graves' hyperthyroidism and ophthalmopathy. In TCRdb, the multiplex PCR reads were re-called with MiXCR into one record per CDR3 protein. The sample comprises 250,000 to 400,000 distinct CDR3 sequences, roughly 15% of which are singletons, and roughly 35% rests with the top ten. The material sequenced was blood. These receptors were obtained from a middle-aged woman with Graves' ophthalmopathy. The conserved cysteine and the conserved F or W are not part of the CDR3 here. Fields, in order: V gene, CDR3 protein.

V gene: TRBV12-3/TRBV12-4; CDR3 protein: ASSSGGLSFEQF
V gene: TRBV12-3/TRBV12-4; CDR3 protein: ASSQDPRTEAF
V gene: TRBV24-1; CDR3 protein: ATSDFKFATGQY
V gene: TRBV19; CDR3 protein: ASSIRWDSNQPQH
V gene: TRBV20-1; CDR3 protein: SASTGNQPQH
V gene: TRBV12-3/TRBV12-4; CDR3 protein: ASSSPGRFYEQY
V gene: TRBV19; CDR3 protein: ASSLGQGTF
V gene: TRBV7-9; CDR3 protein: ASSLSPLEQY
V gene: TRBV5-5; CDR3 protein: ASSSLPDRQETQY
V gene: TRBV29-1; CDR3 protein: SVNRATYNEQF
V gene: TRBV20-1; CDR3 protein: SARETGFAYNSPLH
V gene: TRBV14; CDR3 protein: ASSQDIPGAGGPTDTQY
V gene: TRBV7-9; CDR3 protein: ASSWDRGLNRAF
V gene: TRBV30; CDR3 protein: AWKKDTQY
V gene: TRBV3-1; CDR3 protein: ASSQGVGLKENNEQF
V gene: TRBV29-1; CDR3 protein: SVVQVRGTYEQY
V gene: TRBV24-1; CDR3 protein: ATSFRTGSSDTQY
V gene: TRBV7-2; CDR3 protein: ASSPGLAASSYNEQF
V gene: TRBV29-1; CDR3 protein: SVEGTDEGDTEAF
V gene: TRBV7-8; CDR3 protein: ASSLLRDYNEQF
V gene: TRBV27; CDR3 protein: ASSHWTGGFNEQF
V gene: TRBV6-5; CDR3 protein: ASSFANLAGGQETQY
V gene: TRBV27; CDR3 protein: ASSSFSRDSLSGNTIY
V gene: TRBV28; CDR3 protein: ASSLLGVMNTEAF
V gene: TRBV7-9; CDR3 protein: ASSLQGAQETQY
V gene: TRBV7-9; CDR3 protein: ASSSASGNTIY
V gene: TRBV18; CDR3 protein: ASSPGGHRYEQY
V gene: TRBV20-1; CDR3 protein: SAPQEGQGARETQY
V gene: TRBV6-5; CDR3 protein: ASSYSTSGKETQY
V gene: TRBV2; CDR3 protein: ASHSTGFHTGELF
V gene: TRBV20-1; CDR3 protein: SARDLRFPTDTQY
V gene: TRBV7-7; CDR3 protein: ASSLVYGNEQF
V gene: TRBV7-9; CDR3 protein: ASSPYFGVTGETQY
V gene: TRBV4-1; CDR3 protein: ASSQDGGGAYGYT
V gene: TRBV7-9; CDR3 protein: ASSLAGNSYEQY
V gene: TRBV20-1; CDR3 protein: SAPAVAKNIQY
V gene: TRBV4-1; CDR3 protein: ASSLPTARNTEAF
V gene: TRBV6-1; CDR3 protein: ASQENTGELF
V gene: TRBV5-1; CDR3 protein: ASSFSGTGDEQF
V gene: TRBV29-1; CDR3 protein: SGGQGGDYGYT
V gene: TRBV12-3/TRBV12-4; CDR3 protein: ASRGQHSYNEQF
V gene: TRBV12-3/TRBV12-4; CDR3 protein: ASRSTGTAGGEAF
V gene: TRBV6-1; CDR3 protein: ASSAPARGEGYT
V gene: TRBV28; CDR3 protein: ASSPTVTLGTDTQY
V gene: TRBV14; CDR3 protein: ASSQDFGRGTEAF
V gene: TRBV12-3/TRBV12-4; CDR3 protein: AGSFSEDGYT
V gene: TRBV6-2/TRBV6-3; CDR3 protein: ASSYSTRAFTQY
V gene: TRBV28; CDR3 protein: ASSLVGSGDINEQF
V gene: TRBV2; CDR3 protein: ASRGAEFTMNTEAF
V gene: TRBV20-1; CDR3 protein: SARKRTGANQPQH
V gene: TRBV5-1; CDR3 protein: ASSVDSSTDTQY
V gene: TRBV2; CDR3 protein: ASSGTSGGLNTGELF
V gene: TRBV13; CDR3 protein: ASSTRGDGYT
V gene: TRBV5-4; CDR3 protein: ASSQRGLAVPYEQY
V gene: TRBV6-4; CDR3 protein: ASSDFGHSGELF
V gene: TRBV19; CDR3 protein: ASTPVWAPDRPQH
V gene: TRBV4-1; CDR3 protein: ASSQTSGGNTDTQY
V gene: TRBV12-3/TRBV12-4; CDR3 protein: ASTPPGSGLNTQY